The present T cell receptor beta chain was sequenced within a study of OX40 agonist ivuxolimab in advanced cancers. Study context: The patients received agonistic anti-OX40 (CD134) antibody ivuxolimab. Of mixed ages from about 20 to 85 and averaging roughly 66 years, the group was just under 85% male.

Findings and caveats of the study: Antigens targeted by the expanded peripheral T cells were not determined. Low normalized T-cell clonal expansion was also seen in some nonresponders.

Here immunoSEQ multiplex PCR was the method, and the copy in TCRdb shows in-frame clones only, minus some. This table holds tens of thousands of clones, 70% to 90% found once. Remarks on this clone: Its specificity is unknown.

The sequence came from an adult with an advanced solid tumor such as melanoma, head and neck, liver or kidney cancer. Sequencing was performed on CD4+ or CD8+ T cells sorted from blood, taken in a trial of the OX40 agonist ivuxolimab.

CDR3 loop: CASSEQREYGEQFF. The CDR3 DNA is TGTGCCAGCAGTGAACAGCGGGAGTACGGTGAGCAGTTCTTC. The V call is TRBV2, the J call TRBJ2-1, with 8 bases fitting TRBD2. CDR1 SNHLY and CDR2 FYNNEI come from the germline V gene. The CDR3 consists of 14 residues. The junction had 6 bases not matched to a gene; V was cut back by 2 bases and J by 9 bases. The whole variable domain, filled in from reference TRBV2 and TRBJ2-1, reads EPEVTQTPSHQVTQMGQEVILRCVPISNHLYFYWYRQILGQKVEFLVSFYNNEISEKSEIFDDQFSVERPDGSNFTLKIRSTKLEDSAMYFCASSEQREYGEQFFGPGTRLTVL.